This entry is about one T cell receptor (beta chain). The target antigen is unknown. Other nucleotide sequences from this sample produce the same CDR3. The CDR3 runs 15 residues. Trimming took 1 base from V and 1 from J, leaving 7 bases between them. The germline CDR1 and CDR2 sequences are SGHVS and FQNEAQ. Clones were read by immunoSEQ multiplex PCR, and TCRdb kept only the in-frame ones, dropping some. The profile shows under 40,000 clones, 81% of them singletons. This sample stems from a study of OX40 agonist ivuxolimab in advanced cancers. The overall study: The study enrolled dose-escalation patients with hepatocellular carcinoma, melanoma, renal cell or head and neck cancer. Three partial responders included one hepatocellular carcinoma patient and two cutaneous melanoma patients. Findings of the study overall: Both blood CD4+ and CD8+ T cells showed clonal growth by week 6 at 0.1 to 3.0 mg/kg. Among the least clonally expanded were partial responders at 0.1-3.0 mg/kg.

This chain uses TRBV7-8 with TRBJ2-2; no reliable D call. The sample consisted of CD4+ or CD8+ T cells sorted from blood, taken in a trial of the OX40 agonist ivuxolimab. This TCR was sampled from an adult with an advanced solid tumor such as melanoma, head and neck, liver or kidney cancer. The CDR3 loop reads CASSLVSGNTGELFF. The CDR3 DNA follows: TGTGCCAGCAGCTTAGTCTCCGGGAACACCGGGGAGCTGTTTTTT.